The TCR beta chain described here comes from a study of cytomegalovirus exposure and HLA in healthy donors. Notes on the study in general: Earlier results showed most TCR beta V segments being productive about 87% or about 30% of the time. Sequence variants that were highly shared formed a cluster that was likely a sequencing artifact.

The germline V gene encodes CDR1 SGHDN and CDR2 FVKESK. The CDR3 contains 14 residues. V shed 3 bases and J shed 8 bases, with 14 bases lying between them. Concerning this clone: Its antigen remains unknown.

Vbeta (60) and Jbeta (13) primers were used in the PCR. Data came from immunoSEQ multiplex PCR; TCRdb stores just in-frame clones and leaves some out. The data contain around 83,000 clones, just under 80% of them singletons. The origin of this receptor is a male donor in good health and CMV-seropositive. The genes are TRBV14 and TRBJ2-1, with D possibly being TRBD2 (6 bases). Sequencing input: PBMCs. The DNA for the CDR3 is TGTGCCAGCAGCCACCTAACCGGCGGGGATGAGCAGTTCTTC. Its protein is CASSHLTGGDEQFF.